This T cell receptor beta chain stems from a study of control samples from healthy donors and cancer patients. This clone appeared once. Some clones are missing from TCRdb's copy, which holds only in-frame ones; the method was immunoSEQ multiplex PCR. Here the sample spans about 75,000 clones, around 84% being singletons. The receptor was isolated from a man in his forties or fifties in good health. The sequenced sample consisted of blood.

The CDR3: CASSQYPHRTGGYNEQFF. The DNA for the CDR3 is TGTGCCAGCAGCCAATACCCACATCGGACAGGTGGGTACAATGAGCAGTTCTTC. V gene TRBV7-2 combines with J gene TRBJ2-1; TRBD1 matches 7 bases. The germline V gene has CDR1 SGHTA and CDR2 FQGNSA. The CDR3 contains 18 residues. J gave up 4 bases and V 5 bases, and 17 bases lay outside the gene matches.